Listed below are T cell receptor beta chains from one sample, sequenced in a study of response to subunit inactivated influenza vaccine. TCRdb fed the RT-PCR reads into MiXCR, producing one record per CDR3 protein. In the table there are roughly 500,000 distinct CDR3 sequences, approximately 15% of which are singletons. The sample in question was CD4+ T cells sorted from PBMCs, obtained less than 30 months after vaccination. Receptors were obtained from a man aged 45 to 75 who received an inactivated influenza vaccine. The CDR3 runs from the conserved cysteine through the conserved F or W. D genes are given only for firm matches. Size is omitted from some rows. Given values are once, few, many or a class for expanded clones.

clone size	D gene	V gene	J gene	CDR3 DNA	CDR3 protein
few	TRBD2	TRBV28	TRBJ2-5	TGTGCCAGCAGTCCCAGGGTAGCGGGGTATGGGCCCCAGTACTTC	CASSPRVAGYGPQYF
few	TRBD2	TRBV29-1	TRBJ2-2	TGCAGCGTGGACGGACTAGCGGGCTCACGCGGGGAGCTGTTTTTT	CSVDGLAGSRGELFF
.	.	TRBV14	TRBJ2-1	TGTGCCAGCAGCCAAGATCTAGGGGGCCGCGGGGGGCCCTACAATGAGCAGTTCTTC	CASSQDLGGRGGPYNEQFF
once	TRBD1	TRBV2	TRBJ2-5	TGTGCCAGCAGACCCCGGACAGGGCAGAAAGAGACCCAGTACTTC	CASRPRTGQKETQYF
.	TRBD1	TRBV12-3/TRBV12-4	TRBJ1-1	TGTGCCAGCAGTCCAGGGACAGGGAGTAGCACTGAAGCTTTCTTT	CASSPGTGSSTEAFF
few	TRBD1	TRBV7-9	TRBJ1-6	TGTGCCAGCAGCTTAGCGCTGGGGGACAGCGGTTCACCCCTCCACTTT	CASSLALGDSGSPLHF
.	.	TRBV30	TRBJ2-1	TGTGCCTGGAGTCCCGGGCTACCGGGGGAAAATGAGCAGTTCTTC	CAWSPGLPGENEQFF
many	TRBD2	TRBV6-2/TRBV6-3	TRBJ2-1	TGTGCCAGCAGTTCTCGGTCACTAGCGGGATCGAATGAGCAGTTCTTC	CASSSRSLAGSNEQFF
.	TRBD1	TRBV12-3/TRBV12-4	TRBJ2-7	TGTGCCAGCAGTTTAAGACAGGGGAGTCCCTACGAGCAGTACTTC	CASSLRQGSPYEQYF
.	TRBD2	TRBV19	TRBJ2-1	TGTGCCAGTAGCCAATCCTCGGCTAGCGGGAGACGCGCCTACAATGAGCAGTTCTTC	CASSQSSASGRRAYNEQFF
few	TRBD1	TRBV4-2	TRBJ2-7	TGTGCCAGCTCACCGGGACAGGGGAGAAACGAGCAGTACTTC	CASSPGQGRNEQYF
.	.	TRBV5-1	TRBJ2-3	TGCGCCAGCAGCTTGGACACTCCAGATACGCAGTATTTT	CASSLDTPDTQYF
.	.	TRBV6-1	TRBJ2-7	TGTGCCAGCAGTCCTCGGATGGTAGGCTACGAGCAGTACTTC	CASSPRMVGYEQYF
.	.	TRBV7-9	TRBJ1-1	TGTGCCAGCAGCCAGAGGGGGGGAAGCACTGAAGCTTTCTTT	CASSQRGGSTEAFF
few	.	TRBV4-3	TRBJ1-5	TGCGCCAGCAGCCAAGATTGGGGGGCTGTTCAGCCCCAGCATTTT	CASSQDWGAVQPQHF
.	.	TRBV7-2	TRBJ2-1	TGTGCCAGCAGCTCAGAGGGGGTTACCTACAATGAGCAGTTCTTC	CASSSEGVTYNEQFF
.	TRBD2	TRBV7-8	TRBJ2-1	TGTGCCAGCAGGTGGCGGGAGGGGTCCTACAATGAGCAGTTCTTC	CASRWREGSYNEQFF
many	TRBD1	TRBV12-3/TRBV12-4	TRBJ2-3	TGTGCCAGCAGTCCCAGACAGGGGGGTTCAGATACGCAGTATTTT	CASSPRQGGSDTQYF
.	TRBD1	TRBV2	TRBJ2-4	TGTGCCAGCAGTTTCGACAGGGTAGCCAAAAACATTCAGTACTTC	CASSFDRVAKNIQYF
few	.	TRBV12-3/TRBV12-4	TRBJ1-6	TGTGCCAGCAGCCACGGGACACACAATTCACCCCTCCACTTT	CASSHGTHNSPLHF